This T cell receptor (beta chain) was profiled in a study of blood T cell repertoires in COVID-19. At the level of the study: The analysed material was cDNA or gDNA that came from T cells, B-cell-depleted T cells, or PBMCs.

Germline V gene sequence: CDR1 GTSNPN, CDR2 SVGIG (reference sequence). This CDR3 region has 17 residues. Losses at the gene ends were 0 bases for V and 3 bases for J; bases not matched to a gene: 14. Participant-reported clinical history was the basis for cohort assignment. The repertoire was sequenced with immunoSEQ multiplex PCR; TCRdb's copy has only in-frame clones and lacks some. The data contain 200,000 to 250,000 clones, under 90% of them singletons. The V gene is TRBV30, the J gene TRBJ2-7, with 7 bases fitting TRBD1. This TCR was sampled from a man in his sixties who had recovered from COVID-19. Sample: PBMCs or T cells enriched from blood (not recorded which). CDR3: CAWSVTLLVQGIYEQYF. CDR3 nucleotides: TGTGCCTGGAGTGTAACATTGTTGGTACAGGGGATCTACGAGCAGTACTTC.